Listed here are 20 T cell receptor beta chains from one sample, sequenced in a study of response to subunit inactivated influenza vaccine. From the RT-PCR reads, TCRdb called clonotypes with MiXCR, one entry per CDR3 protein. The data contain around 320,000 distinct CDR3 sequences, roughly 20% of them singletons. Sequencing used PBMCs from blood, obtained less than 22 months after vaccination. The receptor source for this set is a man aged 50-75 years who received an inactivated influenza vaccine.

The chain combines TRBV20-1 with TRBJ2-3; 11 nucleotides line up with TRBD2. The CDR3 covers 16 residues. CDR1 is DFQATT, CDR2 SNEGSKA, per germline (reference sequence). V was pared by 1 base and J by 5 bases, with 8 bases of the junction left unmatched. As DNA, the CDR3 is TGCAGTGCTAGAGTCTCTAGCGGGGGGAGAGGAGATACGCAGTATTTT. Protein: CSARVSSGGRGDTQYF.

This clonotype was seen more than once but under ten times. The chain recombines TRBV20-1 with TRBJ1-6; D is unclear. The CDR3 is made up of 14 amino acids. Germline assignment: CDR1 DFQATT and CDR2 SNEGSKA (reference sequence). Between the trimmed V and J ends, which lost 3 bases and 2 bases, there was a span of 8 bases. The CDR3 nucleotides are TGCAGTGCTAGTCGGGGAGCCTATAATTCACCCCTCCACTTT. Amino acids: CSASRGAYNSPLHF.

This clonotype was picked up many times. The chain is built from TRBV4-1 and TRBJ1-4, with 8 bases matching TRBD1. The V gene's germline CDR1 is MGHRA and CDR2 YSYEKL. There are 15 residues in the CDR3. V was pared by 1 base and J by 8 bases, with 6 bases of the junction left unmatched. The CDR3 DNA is TGCGCCAGCAGCCAAGCCGGGACAGGAGAAGAAAAACTGTTTTTT. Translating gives CASSQAGTGEEKLFF.

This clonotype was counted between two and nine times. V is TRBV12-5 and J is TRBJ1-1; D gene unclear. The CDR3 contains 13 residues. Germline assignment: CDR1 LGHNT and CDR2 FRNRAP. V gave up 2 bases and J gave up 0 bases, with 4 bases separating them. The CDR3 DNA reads TGTGCTAGTGGTTTGAGTATGAACACTGAAGCTTTCTTT. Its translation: CASGLSMNTEAFF.

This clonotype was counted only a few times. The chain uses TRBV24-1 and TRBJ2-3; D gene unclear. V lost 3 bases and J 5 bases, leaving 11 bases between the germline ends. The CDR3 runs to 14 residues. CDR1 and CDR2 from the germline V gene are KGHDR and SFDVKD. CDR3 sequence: CATSDVRQKDTQYF. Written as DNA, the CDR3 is TGTGCCACCAGTGATGTAAGACAAAAAGATACGCAGTATTTT.

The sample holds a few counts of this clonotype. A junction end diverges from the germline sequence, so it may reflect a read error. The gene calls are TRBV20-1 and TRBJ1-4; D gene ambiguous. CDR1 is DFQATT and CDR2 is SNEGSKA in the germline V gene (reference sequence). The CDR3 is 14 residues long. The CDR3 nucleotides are TGCAGTGCTGGAGACGGAGCAACTAATGAAAAACTGTTTTTT. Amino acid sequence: CSAGDGATNEKLFF.

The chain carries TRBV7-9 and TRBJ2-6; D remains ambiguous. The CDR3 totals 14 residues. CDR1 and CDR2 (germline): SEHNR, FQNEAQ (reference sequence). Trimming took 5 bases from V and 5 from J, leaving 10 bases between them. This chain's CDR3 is CASSGDVWANVLTF. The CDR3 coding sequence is TGTGCCAGCAGCGGTGACGTGTGGGCCAACGTCCTGACTTTC.

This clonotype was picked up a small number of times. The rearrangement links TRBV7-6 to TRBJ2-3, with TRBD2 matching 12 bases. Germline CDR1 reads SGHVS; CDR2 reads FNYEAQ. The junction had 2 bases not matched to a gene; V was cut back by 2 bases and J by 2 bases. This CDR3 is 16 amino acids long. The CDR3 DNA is TGTGCCAGCAGCTTAACTAGCGGGGGGCACACAGATACGCAGTATTTT. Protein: CASSLTSGGHTDTQYF.

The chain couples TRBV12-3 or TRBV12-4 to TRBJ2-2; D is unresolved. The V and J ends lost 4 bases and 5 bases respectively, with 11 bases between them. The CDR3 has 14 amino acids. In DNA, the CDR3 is TGTGCCAGCAGTTACCGGTGGCCAACCGGGGAGCTGTTTTTT. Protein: CASSYRWPTGELFF.

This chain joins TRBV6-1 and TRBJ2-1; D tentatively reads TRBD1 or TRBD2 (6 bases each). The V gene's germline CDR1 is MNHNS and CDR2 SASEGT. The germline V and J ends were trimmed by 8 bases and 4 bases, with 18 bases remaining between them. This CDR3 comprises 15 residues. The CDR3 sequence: CASEGGAEGYNEQFF. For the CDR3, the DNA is TGTGCCAGCGAGGGGGGCGCGGAGGGTTACAATGAGCAGTTCTTC.

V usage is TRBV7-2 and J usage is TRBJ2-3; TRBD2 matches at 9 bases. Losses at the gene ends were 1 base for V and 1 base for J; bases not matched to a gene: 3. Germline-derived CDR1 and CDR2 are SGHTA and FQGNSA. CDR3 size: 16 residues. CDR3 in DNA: TGTGCCAGCAGCTTAGTTTCTAGCGGGGGCACAGATACGCAGTATTTT. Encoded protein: CASSLVSSGGTDTQYF.

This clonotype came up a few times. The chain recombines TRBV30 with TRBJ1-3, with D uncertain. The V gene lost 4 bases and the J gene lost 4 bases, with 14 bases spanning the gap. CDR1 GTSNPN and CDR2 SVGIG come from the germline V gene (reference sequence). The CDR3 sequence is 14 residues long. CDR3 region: CAWTMEVAGNTIYF. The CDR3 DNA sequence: TGTGCCTGGACCATGGAGGTGGCAGGAAACACCATATATTTT. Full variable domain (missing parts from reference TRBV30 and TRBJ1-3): SQTIHQWPATLVQPVGSPLSLECTVEGTSNPNLYWYRQAAGRGLQLLFYSVGIGQISSEVPQNLSASRPQDRQFILSSKKLLLSDSGFYLCAWTMEVAGNTIYFGEGSWLTVV.

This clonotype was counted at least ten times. The DNA for the CDR3 is TGCGCCAGCAGCTTGGTTGCTACAGGGAGGACCGGGGAGCTGTTTTTT. Protein product: CASSLVATGRTGELFF. The V gene is TRBV5-1, the J gene TRBJ2-2; D could derive from TRBD1 or TRBD2 (6 bases each). The CDR3 is 16 residues long. Germline V lookup: CDR1 SGHRS, CDR2 YFSETQ. V lost 0 bases and J lost 5, with 14 bases in between.

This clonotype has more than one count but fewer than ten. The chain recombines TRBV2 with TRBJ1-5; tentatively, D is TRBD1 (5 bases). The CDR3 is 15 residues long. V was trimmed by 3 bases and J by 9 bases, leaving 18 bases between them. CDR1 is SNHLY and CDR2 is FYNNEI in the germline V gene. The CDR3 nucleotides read TGTGCCAGCAGTGATGGCAGGGAGGAGTTTACGCCCCAGCATTTT. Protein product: CASSDGREEFTPQHF.

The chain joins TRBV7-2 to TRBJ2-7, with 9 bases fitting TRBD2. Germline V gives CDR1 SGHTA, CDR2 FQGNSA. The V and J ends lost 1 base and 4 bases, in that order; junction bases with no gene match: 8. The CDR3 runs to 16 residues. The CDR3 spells CASSLDGSGSTYEQYF. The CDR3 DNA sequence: TGTGCCAGCAGCTTAGATGGTAGCGGGAGTACATACGAGCAGTACTTC.

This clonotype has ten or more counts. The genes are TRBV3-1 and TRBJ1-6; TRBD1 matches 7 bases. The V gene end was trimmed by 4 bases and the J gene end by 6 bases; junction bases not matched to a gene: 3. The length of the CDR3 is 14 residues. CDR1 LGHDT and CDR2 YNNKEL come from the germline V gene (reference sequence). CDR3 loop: CASSRGQTNSPLHF. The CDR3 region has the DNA TGTGCCAGCAGCCGGGGACAGACTAATTCACCCCTCCACTTT.

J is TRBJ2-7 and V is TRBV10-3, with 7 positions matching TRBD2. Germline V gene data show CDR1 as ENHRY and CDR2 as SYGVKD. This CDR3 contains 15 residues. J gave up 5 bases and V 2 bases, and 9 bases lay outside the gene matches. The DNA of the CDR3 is TGTGCCATCAGTGAGCCGGGAGGTCGAGGGAACGAGCAGTACTTC. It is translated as CAISEPGGRGNEQYF.

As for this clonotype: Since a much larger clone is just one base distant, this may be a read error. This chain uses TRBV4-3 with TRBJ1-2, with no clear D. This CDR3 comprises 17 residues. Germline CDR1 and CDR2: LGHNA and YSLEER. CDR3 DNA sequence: TGCGCCAGCAGCCAAAATCTACGGACGGATTCTAACTATGACTACACCTTC. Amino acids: CASSQNLRTDSNYDYTF.

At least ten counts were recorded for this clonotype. The CDR3 sequence: CASGVGTAYGYTF. The CDR3 DNA follows: TGTGCCAGCGGCGTGGGAACAGCCTATGGCTACACCTTC. The genes are TRBV27 and TRBJ1-2; D remains unclear. In germline, CDR1 is MNHEY, CDR2 SMNVEV (reference sequence). This CDR3 comprises 13 residues. Trimming pared 8 bases from V and 4 bases from J, leaving 14 bases between.

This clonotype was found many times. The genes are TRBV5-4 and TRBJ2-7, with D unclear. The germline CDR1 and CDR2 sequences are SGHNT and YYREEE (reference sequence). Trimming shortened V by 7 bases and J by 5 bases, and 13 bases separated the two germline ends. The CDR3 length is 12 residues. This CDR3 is CASQGGTHEQYF. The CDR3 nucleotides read TGTGCCAGCCAAGGTGGAACCCACGAGCAGTACTTC.